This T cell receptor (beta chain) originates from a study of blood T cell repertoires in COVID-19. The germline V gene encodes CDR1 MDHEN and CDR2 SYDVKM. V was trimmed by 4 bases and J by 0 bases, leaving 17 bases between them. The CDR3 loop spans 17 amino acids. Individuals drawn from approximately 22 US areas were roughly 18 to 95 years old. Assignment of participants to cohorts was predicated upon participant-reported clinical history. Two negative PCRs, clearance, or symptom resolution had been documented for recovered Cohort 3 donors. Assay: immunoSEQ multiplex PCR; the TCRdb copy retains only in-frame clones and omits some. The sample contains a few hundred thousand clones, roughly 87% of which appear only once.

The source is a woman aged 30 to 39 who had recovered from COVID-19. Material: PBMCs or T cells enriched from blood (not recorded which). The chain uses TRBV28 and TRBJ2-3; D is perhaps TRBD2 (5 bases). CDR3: CASSSNPYSESTDTQYF. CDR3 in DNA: TGTGCCAGCAGTTCCAACCCCTATAGCGAGAGCACAGATACGCAGTATTTT.